A selection of T cell receptor beta chains follows, all from one sample in a study of beta chain features in type 1 diabetes. Method: immunoSEQ multiplex PCR; TCRdb's copy keeps in-frame clones and lacks some. The sample records 900,000 or so clones, under 20% being singletons. What was sequenced was naive CD4+ T cells from blood. The origin of the receptors is a young woman in good health. CDR3s include the opening cysteine and the closing phenylalanine or tryptophan. D genes are given only for firm matches. Clone size is stated in some rows and not others, as once, few, many or a class when expanded.

clone size | J gene | V gene | D gene | CDR3 DNA | CDR3 protein
NA | TRBJ1-5 | TRBV28 | NA | TGTGCCAGCAGTACAGGGTTGAAGCCCCAGCATTTT | CASSTGLKPQHF
few | TRBJ2-5 | TRBV10-3 | TRBD2 | TGTGCCATCTCTCCGGGACTAGCGGGAGAGACCCAGTACTTC | CAISPGLAGETQYF
few | TRBJ2-7 | TRBV27 | NA | TGTGCCAGCGGCCGTTCTGGGGGGACTTTATTTCGCGAGCAGTACTTC | CASGRSGGTLFREQYF
NA | TRBJ1-5 | TRBV5-6 | TRBD1 | TGTGCCAGCAGCCAGACAGGGGGTGGCAATCAGCCCCAGCATTTT | CASSQTGGGNQPQHF
NA | TRBJ2-1 | TRBV28 | NA | TGTGCCAGCAGTACGTTCGGGCGTTGGAATGAGCAGTTCTTC | CASSTFGRWNEQFF
NA | TRBJ2-1 | TRBV7-8 | NA | TGTGCCCTTCGACCGGCGGGGCCCTACAATGAGCAGTTCTTC | CALRPAGPYNEQFF
few | TRBJ1-2 | TRBV9 | NA | TGTGCCAGCAGCGGTCGACTGGGGGGCCTATCCGGATATGGCTACACCTTC | CASSGRLGGLSGYGYTF
NA | TRBJ2-4 | TRBV15 | NA | TGTGCCACCAGCAGAGATTATCTGGGGGGCGGGAACATTCAGTACTTC | CATSRDYLGGGNIQYF
once | TRBJ1-1 | TRBV7-2 | NA | TGTGCCAGCAGCTTAGGGGCGGGGAACACTGAAGCTTTCTTT | CASSLGAGNTEAFF
few | TRBJ1-2 | TRBV2 | NA | TGTGCCAGCAAGTTGACGCGCGCACCCTTC | CASKLTRAPF
NA | TRBJ1-4 | TRBV27 | NA | TGTGCCAGCAGTTTATCGCTTGGGGGGGGAAATGAAAAACTGTTTTTT | CASSLSLGGGNEKLFF
NA | TRBJ2-3 | TRBV7-3 | TRBD2 | TGTGCCAGCAGAATACTAGCGGATGGGGCGGATACGCAGTATTTT | CASRILADGADTQYF
NA | TRBJ1-1 | TRBV6-5 | NA | TGTGCCAGCAGTTATTCTCTGAACACTGAAGCTTTCTTT | CASSYSLNTEAFF
NA | TRBJ2-1 | TRBV27 | NA | TGTGCCAGCAGTCCGACCTGGGTGAATGAGCAGTTCTTC | CASSPTWVNEQFF
few | TRBJ2-2 | TRBV15 | NA | TGTGCCACCAGCGAGGGACCTACGCACACCGGGGAGCTGTTTTTT | CATSEGPTHTGELFF
few | TRBJ2-1 | TRBV10-3 | TRBD2 | TGTGCCATCAGTGAGTCAGGAACTAGCGGGAGATCCTACAATGAGCAGTTCTTC | CAISESGTSGRSYNEQFF
NA | TRBJ1-6 | TRBV16 | TRBD1 | TGTGCCAGCAGCTCGGACAGGGGAAATTCACCCCTCCACTTT | CASSSDRGNSPLHF
NA | TRBJ2-5 | TRBV28 | NA | TGTGCCAGCAGTTTCCGGGCGGGAAAGACCCAGTACTTC | CASSFRAGKTQYF
NA | TRBJ2-1 | TRBV12-5 | TRBD2 | TGTGCTAGTGGTGGACGAGCGGGAGCCCCTCGTGAGCAGTTCTTC | CASGGRAGAPREQFF
NA | TRBJ2-2 | TRBV2 | NA | TGTGCCAGCAGTGATAGTGGAGTCCGGGAGCTGTTTTTT | CASSDSGVRELFF
few | TRBJ1-4 | TRBV18 | NA | TGTGCCAGCTCACCAAGGAGTACTCCGAATGAAAAACTGTTTTTT | CASSPRSTPNEKLFF
few | TRBJ2-4 | TRBV4-3 | NA | TGCGCCAGCAGCCAAGAGGCTGGGGGTTCGGTCAAAAACATTCAGTACTTC | CASSQEAGGSVKNIQYF
NA | TRBJ2-2 | TRBV6-6 | NA | TGTGCCAGCAGCAAACAGTTCACCGGGGAGCTGTTTTTT | CASSKQFTGELFF
NA | TRBJ1-3 | TRBV28 | NA | TGTGCCAGCAGTTTGCCCGTACCCTCTGGAAACACCATATATTTT | CASSLPVPSGNTIYF
NA | TRBJ2-2 | TRBV4-3 | TRBD1 | TGCGCCAGCAGCCAAGAGGACAGGGTAAACACCGGGGAGCTGTTTTTT | CASSQEDRVNTGELFF